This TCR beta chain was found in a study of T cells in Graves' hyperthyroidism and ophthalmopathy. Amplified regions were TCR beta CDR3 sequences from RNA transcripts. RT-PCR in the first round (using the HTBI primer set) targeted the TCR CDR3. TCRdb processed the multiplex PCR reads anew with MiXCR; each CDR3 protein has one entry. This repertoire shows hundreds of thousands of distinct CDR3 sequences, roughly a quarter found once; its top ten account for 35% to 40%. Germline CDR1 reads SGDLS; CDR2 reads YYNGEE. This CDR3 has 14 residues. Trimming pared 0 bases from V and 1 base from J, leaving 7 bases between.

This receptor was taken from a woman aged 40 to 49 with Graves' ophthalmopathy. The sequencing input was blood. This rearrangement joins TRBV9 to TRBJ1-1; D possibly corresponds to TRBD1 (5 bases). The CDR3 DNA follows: TGTGCCAGCAGCGTAGGACAGCAGAACACTGAAGCTTTCTTT. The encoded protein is CASSVGQQNTEAFF.